These 17 T cell receptor beta chains share one sample of origin, sequenced in a study of T-cell reconstitution after alpha-beta-depleted transplantation in children. The library targeted TCRbeta and was prepared with unique molecular identifiers. One entry per CDR3 protein, called by TCRdb with MiXCR from the PCR reads. The repertoire holds more than 550,000 distinct CDR3 sequences, with roughly a tenth as singletons. The source material was PBMCs from the stem cell graft donor, sampled from the stem cell graft. The origin of the receptors is a human donor who donated a stem cell graft to a child with acute myeloid leukemia.

This clonotype was counted only a few times. The chain is built from TRBV4-1 and TRBJ2-1; a weak D match, TRBD2 (6 bases). Between the trimmed V and J ends, which lost 2 bases and 0 bases, there was a span of 14 bases. Germline-derived CDR1 and CDR2 are MGHRA and YSYEKL. This CDR3 is built from 17 residues. The CDR3 loop reads CASSQRGGRGSYNEQFF. CDR3 bases: TGCGCCAGCAGCCAACGGGGCGGGCGGGGCTCCTACAATGAGCAGTTCTTC.

This clonotype was seen a handful of times. J is TRBJ2-7 and V is TRBV20-1; 7 bases are a match to TRBD2. CDR1 and CDR2 (germline): DFQATT, SNEGSKA (reference sequence). Losses at the gene ends were 5 bases for V and 1 base for J; bases not matched to a gene: 11. The CDR3 spans 15 residues. The CDR3 loop reads CSAPPGGSGSYEQYF. The CDR3 DNA reads TGCAGTGCTCCCCCCGGTGGTAGCGGGTCCTACGAGCAGTACTTC.

The chain is built from TRBV7-2 and TRBJ2-5; possible D gene TRBD2, 5 bases. The CDR3 contains 16 residues. Trimming shortened V by 5 bases and J by 4 bases, and 20 bases separated the two germline ends. Germline loops: CDR1 SGHTA, CDR2 FQGNSA. This chain's CDR3 is CASSRGTGGGGETQYF. The CDR3 DNA follows: TGTGCCAGCAGCCGCGGTACCGGCGGAGGCGGAGAGACCCAGTACTTC. The full variable domain, completed using reference TRBV7-2 and TRBJ2-5, is GAGVSQSPSNKVTEKGKDVELRCDPISGHTALYWYRQSLGQGLEFLIYFQGNSAPDKSGLPSDRFSAERTGGSVSTLTIQRTQQEDSAVYLCASSRGTGGGGETQYFGPGTRLLVL.

This clonotype has a count of ten or more. CDR3 nucleotide sequence: TGTGCCAGCACCCTTAGCGGGGAGCAGTACTTC. Amino acid sequence: CASTLSGEQYF. The chain is built from TRBV12-3 or TRBV12-4 and TRBJ2-7; 7 bases align to TRBD2. CDR3 size: 11 residues. V shed 7 bases, J shed 7 bases, and the junction held 4 bases outside the gene matches.

This chain joins TRBV19 and TRBJ1-1, with unresolved D. V shed 4 bases and J shed 0 bases, with 9 bases lying between them. CDR1 is LNHDA, CDR2 SQIVND, per germline (reference sequence). CDR3 length: 14 residues. In DNA form, the CDR3 reads TGTGCCAGTAGTACTCATTCCATGAACACTGAAGCTTTCTTT. Translated, it gives CASSTHSMNTEAFF.

This clonotype has ten or more counts. This chain joins TRBV15 and TRBJ2-3; D not resolved. The V end lost 0 bases, the J end lost 6 bases, and 13 bases lay between the germline ends. This CDR3 region has 15 residues. Germline CDR1 and CDR2: LNHNV and YYDKDF (reference sequence). DNA of the CDR3: TGTGCCACCAGCAGAGACGGGCTAGTCATGGATACGCAGTATTTT. Translated, it gives CATSRDGLVMDTQYF.

This clonotype was detected many times. The chain couples TRBV12-3 or TRBV12-4 to TRBJ2-7; no clear D. The CDR3 totals 13 residues. Trimming pared 6 bases from V and 7 bases from J, leaving 16 bases between. The CDR3, as DNA: TGTGCCAGCAGCCCCCTTATGGTGGGGGAGCAGTACTTC. Its protein is CASSPLMVGEQYF.

This clonotype was observed a handful of times. The V and J genes are TRBV4-3 and TRBJ2-4; D may be TRBD1 (6 bases). The germline V gene has CDR1 LGHNA and CDR2 YSLEER. The CDR3 contains 15 residues. Trimming took 4 bases from V and 5 from J, leaving 15 bases between them. This CDR3 reads CASSPHRDTENIQYF. In DNA, the CDR3 is TGCGCCAGCAGCCCCCACCGGGACACTGAAAACATTCAGTACTTC.

The chain joins TRBV7-3 to TRBJ2-5; TRBD2 matches 14 bases. Germline V gene lookup returns CDR1 SGHTA and CDR2 FQGTGA. CDR3 length: 17 residues. V shed 0 bases, J shed 5 bases, and the junction held 5 bases outside the gene matches. The CDR3 loop reads CASSLTGLAGEGETQYF. The CDR3 nucleotides are TGTGCCAGCAGCTTAACGGGACTAGCGGGAGAGGGCGAGACCCAGTACTTC.

The chain combines TRBV5-1 with TRBJ2-3; a weak D match, TRBD2 (5 bases). The germline V gene encodes CDR1 SGHRS and CDR2 YFSETQ. The CDR3 sequence is 16 residues long. V lost 0 bases and J 0 bases, leaving 11 bases between the germline ends. The CDR3: CASSLARGFSTDTQYF. CDR3 nucleotide sequence: TGCGCCAGCAGCTTGGCGCGAGGGTTTAGCACAGATACGCAGTATTTT.

This clonotype was counted only a few times. The rearrangement links TRBV10-3 to TRBJ2-7, with TRBD1 matching 7 bases. Unmatched junction bases numbered 1, after V lost 7 bases and J lost 4 bases. Per germline, CDR1 ENHRY and CDR2 SYGVKD. This CDR3 comprises 11 residues. CDR3 bases: TGTGCCATCAAGGGACAGTACGAGCAGTACTTC. It encodes CAIKGQYEQYF.

This clonotype was recorded at least ten times. The V call is TRBV12-3 or TRBV12-4, the J call TRBJ1-3; no reliable D call. CDR3 length: 15 residues. Trimming removed 8 bases from V and 0 bases from J, with 14 bases in between. CDR3 nucleotide sequence: TGTGCCAGCTCGGGTCAGAAGGGCTCTGGAAACACCATATATTTT. It translates to CASSGQKGSGNTIYF.

The J gene is TRBJ2-4, the V gene TRBV4-3; 10 nucleotides agree with TRBD1. The CDR3 is 14 amino acids. J lost 13 bases, V lost 4 bases, and 10 bases had no gene match. From germline, CDR1 is LGHNA and CDR2 YSLEER. CDR3 region: CASSREGTGASQYF. CDR3 DNA: TGCGCCAGCAGCCGTGAGGGGACAGGGGCCTCGCAGTACTTC.

The table lists this clonotype with many counts. The rearrangement joins TRBV7-2 to TRBJ2-2; no firm D call. Trimming stripped 1 base from V and 6 bases from J, with 6 bases between. The CDR3 has 13 amino acids. Per the germline V gene, CDR1 is SGHTA and CDR2 is FQGNSA. The CDR3 loop reads CASSLDGAGELFF. For the CDR3, the DNA is TGTGCCAGCAGCTTAGATGGGGCCGGGGAGCTGTTTTTT.

This sequence joins TRBV2 and TRBJ1-2; possibly TRBD1 for D (5 bases). Germline CDR1 SNHLY, CDR2 FYNNEI. The CDR3 has 13 amino acids. Trimming left V 8 bases short and J 0 bases short, with 10 bases between. Written as DNA, the CDR3 is TGTGCCAGCCTACAGGAAGCTAACTATGGCTACACCTTC. Residues: CASLQEANYGYTF.

The chain has TRBV7-2 and TRBJ2-5; TRBD2 agrees at 7 bases. Looked up from germline, CDR1 is SGHTA and CDR2 is FQGNSA. The CDR3 sequence is 16 residues long. V was pared by 5 bases and J by 5 bases, with 14 bases of the junction left unmatched. This chain's CDR3 is CASSPWAGDPPETQYF. For the CDR3, the DNA is TGTGCCAGCAGCCCCTGGGCGGGAGACCCCCCCGAGACCCAGTACTTC.

This clonotype was detected a few times. The junction differs from germline at one of its ends, possibly a read error. This sequence joins TRBV7-7 and TRBJ2-7; unclear D gene. The CDR3 contains 13 residues. Looked up from germline, CDR1 is SSHAT and CDR2 is FNYEAQ (reference sequence). CDR3 coding DNA: TGTGCTAGCAGCTTAGCTCAAGGGCTCGAGCAGTACTTC. It specifies CASSLAQGLEQYF.